One sample yielded the 30 T cell receptor beta chains listed below, sequenced in a study of vaccination effects on CD4 cells after COVID-19. Antigen-specific CD4+ T cells were expanded with viral peptide pools in the ViraFEST assay before sequencing. The culture ran for 10 days, and then CD4+ T cells were isolated. This person's SARS-CoV-2 infection, confirmed by PCR, occurred between March and December 2020. The antigens for these receptors are not known. The repertoire was sequenced with immunoSEQ multiplex PCR; TCRdb's copy has only in-frame clones and lacks some. The sample lists 55,000 to 90,000 clones; 65% to 75% were seen once. The sample in question was CD4+ T cells from PBMCs cultured with HIV peptides, obtained before COVID-19 vaccination. Subset specified: HIV-1 Nef peptide pool negative control/reference culture. The source of these receptors is a human donor who had a prior SARS-CoV-2 infection.

The V call is TRBV18, the J call TRBJ2-7; 8 bases are shared with TRBD1. The CDR3 totals 15 residues. V shed 0 bases, J shed 3 bases, and the junction held 4 bases outside the gene matches. Germline V gives CDR1 KGHSH, CDR2 LQKENI. The CDR3 region is CASSPPGRGLYEQYF. DNA of the CDR3: TGTGCCAGCTCACCACCCGGCAGGGGGCTCTACGAGCAGTACTTC. Filled out from reference TRBV18 and TRBJ2-7, the complete variable domain reads NAGVMQNPRHLVRRRGQEARLRCSPMKGHSHVYWYRQLPEEGLKFMVYLQKENIIDESGMPKERFSAEFPKEGPSILRIQQVVRGDSAAYFCASSPPGRGLYEQYFGPGTRLTVT.

The chain has TRBV19 and TRBJ2-7; 8 nucleotides line up with TRBD2. V trimming: 2 bases; J trimming: 6 bases; junction bases outside the gene matches: 9. The CDR3 totals 15 residues. Germline V gives CDR1 LNHDA, CDR2 SQIVND (reference sequence). CDR3 protein: CASSINPSGSTEQYF. DNA for the CDR3: TGTGCCAGTAGTATAAATCCCAGCGGGAGCACCGAGCAGTACTTC.

The V gene is TRBV5-1, the J gene TRBJ2-5; 7 bases are a match to TRBD1. V was pared by 5 bases and J by 4 bases, with 5 bases of the junction left unmatched. The germline CDR1 and CDR2 sequences are SGHRS and YFSETQ. The length of the CDR3 is 13 residues. The DNA for the CDR3 is TGCGCCAGCAGGAAGGGGGCGTTAGAGACCCAGTACTTC. This sequence encodes CASRKGALETQYF.

The rearrangement uses TRBV5-1 and TRBJ2-1, with 10 positions matching TRBD1. The germline V gene has CDR1 SGHRS and CDR2 YFSETQ. Trimming cost V 0 bases and J 0 bases; bases outside gene matches: 3. The CDR3 runs 17 residues. The CDR3 loop is CASSLGTGGLSYNEQFF. The CDR3 DNA reads TGCGCCAGCAGCTTGGGGACAGGGGGACTCTCCTACAATGAGCAGTTCTTC.

The chain joins TRBV19 to TRBJ2-3; D gene unclear. Trimming removed 6 bases from V and 6 bases from J, with 13 bases in between. This CDR3 spans 13 amino acids. Looked up from germline, CDR1 is LNHDA and CDR2 is SQIVND (reference sequence). The CDR3 reads CASSVLLGDTQYF. DNA of the CDR3: TGTGCCAGTAGCGTCCTACTTGGGGATACGCAGTATTTT.

The chain combines TRBV19 with TRBJ2-5; D not certain. CDR1 is LNHDA and CDR2 is SQIVND in the germline V gene (reference sequence). V was clipped by 4 bases and J by 6 bases, with 12 bases between them. This CDR3 has 13 residues. The chain's CDR3 is CASSKDGDQTQYF. The CDR3 DNA follows: TGTGCCAGTAGTAAAGATGGGGATCAGACCCAGTACTTC.

This chain links TRBV5-1 with TRBJ2-3; 9 nucleotides agree with TRBD1. Germline trimming cut 6 bases from V and 4 bases from J; bases unmatched to any gene: 6. The CDR3 consists of 14 residues. Per germline, CDR1 SGHRS and CDR2 YFSETQ. The CDR3 coding sequence is TGCGCCAGCAACCCGGGACAGGGTTCAGATACGCAGTATTTT. This codes for CASNPGQGSDTQYF. Looking up the rest from reference TRBV5-1 and TRBJ2-3 gives the full variable domain: KAGVTQTPRYLIKTRGQQVTLSCSPISGHRSVSWYQQTPGQGLQFLFEYFSETQRNKGNFPGRFSGRQFSNSRSEMNVSTLELGDSALYLCASNPGQGSDTQYFGPGTRLTVL.

The chain joins TRBV11-3 to TRBJ2-4; no reliable D call. Trimming stripped 5 bases from V and 9 bases from J, with 14 bases between. This CDR3 region has 13 residues. Germline CDR1 is SGHNT and CDR2 is YENEEA. CDR3 bases: TGTGCCAGCAGCCCCCGATTAGTAGGCATTCAGTACTTC. Amino acid sequence: CASSPRLVGIQYF.

This clone has a handful of counts. The V call is TRBV7-9, the J call TRBJ1-6; D perhaps matches TRBD1 (6 bases). CDR3 length: 16 amino acids. The germline V and J ends were trimmed by 5 bases and 4 bases, with 15 bases remaining between them. Germline V gives CDR1 SEHNR, CDR2 FQNEAQ (reference sequence). CDR3 DNA sequence: TGTGCCAGCAGCGAAGGGGGAGTGGGGTATAATTCACCCCTCCACTTT. This sequence encodes CASSEGGVGYNSPLHF.

V gene TRBV4-2 combines with J gene TRBJ1-2, with TRBD1 matching over 8 bases. CDR3 size: 17 residues. Germline loops: CDR1 LGHNA, CDR2 YNFKEQ. The V and J ends lost 0 bases and 4 bases, in that order; junction bases with no gene match: 10. CDR3 sequence reads: CASSQETSGGVSYGYTF. The CDR3 nucleotides read TGTGCCAGCAGCCAAGAGACTTCAGGGGGCGTCTCCTATGGCTACACCTTC.

This clone was seen a single time. The J gene is TRBJ1-6, the V gene TRBV6-7, with D hard to call. TRBV6-7 is designated an ORF whose function remains uncertain. Trimming removed 8 bases from V and 1 base from J, with 21 bases in between. This CDR3 comprises 18 residues. CDR3 amino acids: CASPRNNSKRSYNSPLHF. CDR3 nucleotide sequence: TGTGCCAGCCCACGAAACAACTCCAAACGTTCCTATAATTCACCCCTCCACTTT.

This clone showed up just a few times. This rearrangement joins TRBV2 to TRBJ1-2; TRBD1 matches at 7 bases. J was trimmed by 5 bases and V by 6 bases; bases with no gene match: 9. Germline assignment: CDR1 SNHLY and CDR2 FYNNEI. The CDR3 runs 14 residues. CDR3 sequence: CASRGGDSAYGYTF. The CDR3 region has the DNA TGTGCCAGCAGAGGGGGGGACAGCGCTTATGGCTACACCTTC.

The chain carries TRBV2 and TRBJ1-2; 7 nucleotides agree with TRBD1. Losses at the gene ends were 4 bases for V and 5 bases for J; bases not matched to a gene: 10. The CDR3 length is 15 residues. The V gene's germline CDR1 is SNHLY and CDR2 FYNNEI. The CDR3 region is CASSAETGTAYGYTF. DNA for the CDR3: TGTGCCAGCAGTGCCGAGACCGGGACAGCTTATGGCTACACCTTC.

The chain links TRBV10-1 to TRBJ2-1, with TRBD2 matching over 7 bases. Trimming removed 9 bases from V and 6 bases from J; junction bases left unmatched: 20. Germline V gene data show CDR1 as WNHNN and CDR2 as SYGVQD (reference sequence). The CDR3 sequence is 17 residues long. The CDR3, as DNA: TGCGCCAGTCCTGACCTCCGGGGGGTGGGGCGCGGCAATGAGCAGTTCTTC. It is translated as CASPDLRGVGRGNEQFF.

The J gene is TRBJ1-1, the V gene TRBV7-2; a weak D match, TRBD1 (5 bases). This CDR3 has 14 amino acids. With 3 bases removed from V and 4 bases from J, the gap between germline ends came to 12 bases. Germline CDR1 reads SGHTA; CDR2 reads FQGNSA. In nucleotides, the CDR3 is TGTGCCAGCAGCTTGGCAGGGCCTCGCACTGAAGCTTTCTTT. Amino acids: CASSLAGPRTEAFF.

This clone was seen just once. The rearrangement uses TRBV5-1 and TRBJ2-5; 9 bases line up with TRBD2. The V and J ends lost 3 bases and 2 bases, in that order; junction bases with no gene match: 11. This CDR3 is built from 17 residues. CDR1 and CDR2 (germline): SGHRS, YFSETQ. In DNA form, the CDR3 reads TGCGCCAGCAGCTGGAGCCCCGCGACTAGCGGACAAGAGACCCAGTACTTC. Amino acid sequence: CASSWSPATSGQETQYF.

The rearrangement uses TRBV18 and TRBJ1-2; no definite D call. CDR1 is KGHSH, CDR2 LQKENI, per germline. CDR3 length: 15 residues. Trimming took off 3 bases at V and 4 bases at J, with 15 bases between the two ends. CDR3 residues: CASSPLGLNSYGYTF. The CDR3 DNA follows: TGTGCCAGCTCACCTCTAGGACTGAATTCCTATGGCTACACCTTC.

This clone was counted a few times. In nucleotides, the CDR3 is TGTGCCAGCAGCTTTACCCGCGGGAGGAAAAACATTCAGTACTTC. Its protein product is CASSFTRGRKNIQYF. The chain has TRBV7-2 and TRBJ2-4; 8 nucleotides line up with TRBD2. The trim removed 3 bases at V and 4 bases at J, leaving 5 bases unmatched. Germline-derived CDR1 and CDR2 are SGHTA and FQGNSA. The CDR3 has 15 amino acids.

The V gene is TRBV24-1, the J gene TRBJ2-7; possible D gene TRBD2, 6 bases. The CDR3 is 15 amino acids. Trimming stripped 9 bases from V and 5 bases from J, with 22 bases between. CDR1 is KGHDR, CDR2 SFDVKD, per germline. The CDR3 spells CATPSGLRMAHEQYF. The CDR3 DNA sequence: TGTGCCACCCCCTCGGGACTTCGAATGGCCCACGAGCAGTACTTC.

This chain joins TRBV11-3 and TRBJ2-1, with 12 bases lining up with TRBD2. The CDR3 runs to 18 residues. The germline CDR1 and CDR2 sequences are SGHNT and YENEEA. V trimming: 3 bases; J trimming: 5 bases; junction bases outside the gene matches: 11. The CDR3 nucleotides read TGTGCCAGCAGCTTCAGGACTAAAACTAGCGGGAGGAACAATGAGCAGTTCTTC. Residues: CASSFRTKTSGRNNEQFF.

On this clone: This CDR3 is also generated by other DNA sequences in the sample. This chain links TRBV2 with TRBJ1-5, with D possibly being TRBD1 (6 bases). Trimming removed 2 bases from V and 2 bases from J, with 7 bases in between. CDR1 is SNHLY and CDR2 is FYNNEI in the germline V gene. The CDR3 spans 14 residues. The CDR3 spells CASSERTGNQPQHF. The CDR3 nucleotides read TGTGCCAGCAGTGAACGGACAGGCAATCAGCCCCAGCATTTT.

V and J are TRBV4-3 and TRBJ2-1; D perhaps matches TRBD2 (6 bases). CDR1 and CDR2 from the germline V gene are LGHNA and YSLEER. V was pared by 0 bases and J by 9 bases, with 15 bases between. The CDR3 consists of 15 residues. CDR3 nucleotides: TGCGCCAGCAGCCAAGAAGCGGGTCCCGTGGGTGAGCAGTTCTTC. Protein product: CASSQEAGPVGEQFF.

This chain joins TRBV2 and TRBJ2-7, with TRBD1 matching over 10 bases. The germline V gene encodes CDR1 SNHLY and CDR2 FYNNEI. Trimming removed 8 bases from V and 4 bases from J; junction bases left unmatched: 8. The CDR3 spans 14 residues. The CDR3 reads CASGVDRGRYEQYF. Written as DNA, the CDR3 is TGTGCCAGCGGGGTGGACAGGGGGAGATACGAGCAGTACTTC.

The V gene is TRBV7-9, the J gene TRBJ2-5, with 11 bases identical to TRBD2. Losses at the gene ends were 4 bases for V and 4 bases for J; bases not matched to a gene: 5. CDR3 size: 15 residues. Per the germline V gene, CDR1 is SEHNR and CDR2 is FQNEAQ (reference sequence). CDR3 DNA: TGTGCCAGCAGCTATTCTGGGACTAGCGGAGAGACCCAGTACTTC. Its translation: CASSYSGTSGETQYF.

The chain recombines TRBV7-2 with TRBJ1-5; D remains unclear. The CDR3 is made up of 15 amino acids. Between the trimmed V and J ends, which lost 4 bases and 7 bases, there was a span of 17 bases. Germline V gives CDR1 SGHTA, CDR2 FQGNSA. The CDR3 region is CASSSAGPVEQPQHF. The CDR3 region has the DNA TGTGCCAGCAGCTCAGCCGGCCCCGTGGAACAGCCCCAGCATTTT.

The chain links TRBV29-1 to TRBJ2-3; the D is unclear. Deletions cut 4 bases from V and 2 bases from J, with 13 bases between. CDR3 length equals 14 residues. CDR1 is SQVTM, CDR2 ANQGSEA, per germline. The CDR3 DNA reads TGCAGCGTTGGAAGGGATAGGCTCACAGATACGCAGTATTTT. This codes for CSVGRDRLTDTQYF.

This clone was found a few times. The chain joins TRBV5-1 to TRBJ1-1; D is ambiguous. Trimming removed 0 bases at V and 5 bases at J, with 11 bases between. CDR1 and CDR2 from the germline V gene are SGHRS and YFSETQ. The CDR3 totals 14 residues. CDR3 bases: TGCGCCAGCAGCTTGGTTCAGCGGGCTACTGAAGCTTTCTTT. It is translated as CASSLVQRATEAFF.

This chain's CDR3 is CASSLAPWGEETQYF. In DNA, the CDR3 is TGTGCCAGCAGCTTAGCGCCGTGGGGGGAAGAGACCCAGTACTTC. This chain links TRBV7-2 with TRBJ2-5; weak D call: TRBD2 (6 bases). V lost 0 bases, J lost 3 bases, and 11 bases lay in between. The CDR3 runs 15 residues. Germline V lookup: CDR1 SGHTA, CDR2 FQGNSA.

CDR3 sequence (DNA): TGTGCCAGCAGACCGACAGGGTCTTCCTATGGCTACACCTTC. The encoded protein is CASRPTGSSYGYTF. The rearrangement joins TRBV27 to TRBJ1-2; 7 nucleotides align to TRBD1. Germline V lookup: CDR1 MNHEY, CDR2 SMNVEV (reference sequence). Trimming cost V 6 bases and J 4 bases; bases outside gene matches: 8. There are 14 residues in the CDR3.

The chain joins TRBV7-9 to TRBJ1-1, with 8 bases aligning to TRBD1. Trimming at V came to 4 bases and at J to 10 bases, leaving 11 bases not matched to a gene. This CDR3 spans 14 amino acids. Germline V lookup: CDR1 SEHNR, CDR2 FQNEAQ (reference sequence). The CDR3 region has the DNA TGTGCCAGCAGCTCAGACAGGGGAACCTACGGAGCTTTCTTT. It yields the protein CASSSDRGTYGAFF.